This T cell receptor (beta chain) originates from a study of post-analysis software for immune sequencing data. Findings and limits, study-wide: Batch-mates among the samples co-clustered strongly by F measure.

A remark on this clonotype: Its antigen is unknown.

The authors incorporated unique molecular identifiers into the TCR beta cDNA libraries. Each CDR3 protein gets one entry after TCRdb re-called the PCR reads with MiXCR. The sample lists around 710,000 distinct CDR3 sequences; around 46% were seen once. The TCR comes from a girl aged 10-17 years with multiple sclerosis. The sequenced material came from blood.

CDR3 protein: CSVGWVYNEQYF. The CDR3 nucleotides read TGCAGCGTTGGTTGGGTATACAATGAGCAGTACTTC. The chain uses TRBV29-1 and TRBJ2-7, with D unclear. The CDR3 contains 12 residues. The V end lost 4 bases, the J end lost 7 bases, and 14 bases lay between the germline ends. Germline values: CDR1 SQVTM, CDR2 ANQGSEA.